Sequencing of this TCR beta chain was carried out in a study of blood T cell repertoires in COVID-19. Across the whole study: Sources were T cells, B-cell-depleted T cells, or PBMCs; the material itself was cDNA or gDNA.

V dropped 8 bases and J dropped 0; count of bases not matched to a gene: 12. Per the germline V gene, CDR1 is LGHDT and CDR2 is YNNKEL (reference sequence). This CDR3 has 18 residues. This clone was seen once. Participants came from fewer than 25 US areas, aged roughly 18 to 89 years. In assigning cohorts, the study relied on participant-reported clinical history. The repertoire was sequenced with immunoSEQ multiplex PCR; TCRdb's copy has only in-frame clones and lacks some. The table includes approximately 380,000 clones, roughly 92% detected once. The source of this sequence is a middle-aged woman who had been exposed to COVID-19. The chain carries TRBV3-1 (or the pseudogene TRBV3-2) and TRBJ2-3; 12 bases match TRBD2. The specimen sequenced was PBMCs or T cells enriched from blood (not recorded which). CDR3 DNA: TGTGCCAGCGAATCTAGCGGGGGGGCGATGACTAGCACAGATACGCAGTATTTT. This sequence encodes CASESSGGAMTSTDTQYF.